The text below deals with one T cell receptor beta chain. Method: immunoSEQ multiplex PCR; TCRdb's copy keeps in-frame clones and lacks some. The sample has about 72,000 clones, about 89% seen once. The germline V gene encodes CDR1 SEHNR and CDR2 FQNEAQ (reference sequence). This CDR3 comprises 15 residues. V gave up 4 bases and J gave up 8 bases, with 18 bases separating them. The data derive from a study of T cell changes during pregnancy in multiple sclerosis. This specimen was peripheral blood, taken in the second trimester of pregnancy. The clonotype originates from a female donor with multiple sclerosis, enrolled in a pregnancy study. This chain links TRBV7-9 with TRBJ1-5; D is perhaps TRBD1 (5 bases). This CDR3 is CASSSDGGKAKPQHF. In DNA, the CDR3 is TGTGCCAGCAGCTCGGATGGGGGGAAAGCAAAGCCCCAGCATTTT. Drawing the rest from reference TRBV7-9 and TRBJ1-5, the complete variable domain is DTGVSQNPRHKITKRGQNVTFRCDPISEHNRLYWYRQTLGQGPEFLTYFQNEAQLEKSRLLSDRFSAERPKGSFSTLEIQRTEQGDSAMYLCASSSDGGKAKPQHFGDGTRLSIL.